This T cell receptor beta chain was observed in a study of graft-versus-host responses after intestinal transplantation. Study summary: Recipients obtained multivisceral, liver-intestinal, or isolated intestinal transplants.

In regard to this clone: The antigen remains undetermined.

Trimming cost V 2 bases and J 3 bases, with 10 bases left between them. The germline V gene has CDR1 MNHNY and CDR2 SVGAGI (reference sequence). This CDR3 comprises 14 residues. Sequenced by immunoSEQ multiplex PCR; TCRdb stores in-frame clones only, minus some. Here the sample spans roughly 120,000 clones, over 80% being singletons. This TCR came from a human donor who received an intestinal transplant. The rearrangement uses TRBV6-6 and TRBJ1-2, with D hard to call. This specimen consisted of unstimulated CD4+ T cells sorted from spleen or lymph node cells, obtained before intestinal transplant. The CDR3 sequence is CASSYRDTDYGYTF. In nucleotides, the CDR3 is TGTGCCAGCAGTTACCGCGACACGGACTATGGCTACACCTTC.